This entry concerns a single T cell receptor beta chain. What it binds is not known. The data belong to a study of shared clonotypes between healthy human individuals. Looking at the study overall: Used for every donor were three CD4 naive, three CD4 memory, two CD8 naive and one CD8 memory plate.

Sequencing was performed with immunoSEQ multiplex PCR; in TCRdb, only in-frame clones are kept and a portion is missing. Here the sample spans a few million clones, roughly 92% being singletons. Regarding the study as a whole: Estimated richness values were generally larger in naive subsets than in memory subsets. Clonotypes shared by all four donors outscored non-shared clonotypes in generation probability. Clonotype sharing across donors was expected to vary with sequencing depth.

Germline V CDR1 and CDR2: SGHDT, YYEEEE. Trimming pared 5 bases from V and 2 bases from J, leaving 14 bases between. The CDR3 length is 15 residues. The clonotype was recovered from a man aged 18 to 30 in good health. The sequenced sample was naive CD4+ T cells sorted from blood. Subset here: CD45RA+ positively selected. The chain uses TRBV5-6 and TRBJ2-1, with D possibly being TRBD1 (6 bases). This CDR3 is CASRDTGLPYNEQFF. The CDR3 nucleotides read TGTGCCAGCAGAGACACAGGGCTTCCCTACAATGAGCAGTTCTTC.